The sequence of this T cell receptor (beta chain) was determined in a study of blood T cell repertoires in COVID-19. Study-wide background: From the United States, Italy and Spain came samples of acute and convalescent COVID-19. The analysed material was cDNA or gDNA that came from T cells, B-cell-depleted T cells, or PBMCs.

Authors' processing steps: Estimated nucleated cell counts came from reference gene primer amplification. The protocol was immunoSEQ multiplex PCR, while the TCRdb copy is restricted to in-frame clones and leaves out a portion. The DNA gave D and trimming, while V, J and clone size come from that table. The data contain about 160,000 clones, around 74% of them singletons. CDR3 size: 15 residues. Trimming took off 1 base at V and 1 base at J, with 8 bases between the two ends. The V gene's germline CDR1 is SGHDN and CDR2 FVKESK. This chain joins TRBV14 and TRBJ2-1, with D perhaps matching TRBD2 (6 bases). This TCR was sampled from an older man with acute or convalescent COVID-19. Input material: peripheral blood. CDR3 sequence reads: CASSQGGLSYNEQFF. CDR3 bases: TGTGCCAGCAGCCAAGGGGGACTTTCCTACAATGAGCAGTTCTTC.